This record concerns one T cell receptor (beta chain) sequence. This table comes from immunoSEQ multiplex PCR, and its TCRdb copy is limited to in-frame clones, with some not included. The repertoire has about 220,000 clones, more than 85% of them found once; the top ten carry roughly 0.7%. The CDR3 is 16 amino acids. Germline CDR1 reads SQVTM; CDR2 reads ANQGSEA. V trimming: 0 bases; J trimming: 4 bases; junction bases outside the gene matches: 10. These data belong to a study of blood T cell repertoires in COVID-19. This TCR derives from a middle-aged man with acute or convalescent COVID-19. The sequencing input was peripheral blood. The chain has TRBV29-1 and TRBJ1-2; 8 nucleotides line up with TRBD1. The CDR3 protein is CSVEDKTGDIFYGYTF. The CDR3 bases are TGCAGCGTTGAAGACAAGACAGGGGATATATTCTATGGCTACACCTTC.